This T cell receptor beta chain comes out of a study of cytomegalovirus exposure and HLA in healthy donors. This CDR3 is 12 amino acids long. The V end was cut by 3 bases, the J end by 13 bases, with 15 bases between. Germline V lookup: CDR1 MGHDK, CDR2 SYGVNS. The PCR made use of 60 Vbeta and 13 Jbeta primers. Assay: immunoSEQ multiplex PCR; the TCRdb copy retains only in-frame clones and omits some. The sample lists 110,000 or so clones; 81% were seen once. The specimen sequenced was PBMCs. The gene calls are TRBV25-1 and TRBJ1-2; D is unclear. This clonotype originated in a woman in her thirties or forties in good health and CMV-seronegative. CDR3 region: CASSDSPARRTF. CDR3 DNA sequence: TGTGCCAGCAGTGACAGCCCAGCCAGGCGCACCTTC.